The 28 T cell receptor beta chains reported below all come from one sample, sequenced in a study of blood T cell repertoires in COVID-19. Measured with immunoSEQ multiplex PCR; TCRdb has only the in-frame clones, and not every one. The table has 190,000 or so clones, about 86% seen once. The sequenced sample was peripheral blood. Source of these receptors: a man between 50 and 59 years old with active or convalescent COVID-19.

This clone turned up a few times. This chain links TRBV9 with TRBJ2-7, with 8 bases that match TRBD2. This CDR3 is 15 amino acids long. The V and J ends lost 1 base and 3 bases, in that order; junction bases with no gene match: 6. Per the germline V gene, CDR1 is SGDLS and CDR2 is YYNGEE. The chain's CDR3 is CASSVKSGGNYEQYF. In DNA, the CDR3 is TGTGCCAGCAGCGTAAAGAGCGGGGGTAACTACGAGCAGTACTTC.

About this clone itself: At the DNA level, this CDR3 is encoded by other sequences in the same sample as well. The chain combines TRBV5-1 with TRBJ2-5, with 9 bases aligning to TRBD1. V lost 4 bases to trimming and J lost 3 bases; unmatched junction nucleotides: 4. From germline, CDR1 is SGHRS and CDR2 YFSETQ. The CDR3 runs 14 residues. This CDR3 reads CASSGGTGKETQYF. CDR3 coding DNA: TGCGCCAGCAGCGGGGGGACAGGGAAAGAGACCCAGTACTTC.

This clone has just a few counts. Within the sample, other DNA sequences also encode this same CDR3. J is TRBJ1-6 and V is TRBV9; D gene unclear. The CDR3 extends over 13 amino acids. CDR1 is SGDLS and CDR2 is YYNGEE in the germline V gene. V gave up 0 bases and J gave up 6 bases, with 4 bases separating them. The CDR3 loop reads CASSVVSNSPLHF. The DNA for the CDR3 is TGTGCCAGCAGCGTAGTGAGTAATTCACCCCTCCACTTT. The full variable domain, rest sourced from reference TRBV9 and TRBJ1-6, is DSGVTQTPKHLITATGQRVTLRCSPRSGDLSVYWYQQSLDQGLQFLIQYYNGEERAKGNILERFSAQQFPDLHSELNLSSLELGDSALYFCASSVVSNSPLHFGNGTRLTVT.

J is TRBJ1-5 and V is TRBV28; D is unresolved. V was cut by 4 bases and J by 5 bases, with 15 bases left in between. Germline V gene data show CDR1 as MDHEN and CDR2 as SYDVKM. The CDR3 loop spans 15 amino acids. The CDR3 sequence is CASSSHGGRDQPQHF. The CDR3 region has the DNA TGTGCCAGCAGTTCACACGGAGGGCGTGATCAGCCCCAGCATTTT.

In its sample, this clone was seen a few times. The chain employs TRBV5-5 and TRBJ2-3; TRBD1 matches 8 bases. CDR1 is SGHKS, CDR2 YYEKEE, per germline (reference sequence). The CDR3 totals 15 residues. J lost 7 bases, V lost 5 bases, and 12 bases had no gene match. The CDR3: CASSSGQGWMNTQYF. The CDR3 DNA follows: TGTGCCAGCAGTTCCGGACAGGGATGGATGAATACGCAGTATTTT. Combining the CDR3 with reference TRBV5-5 and TRBJ2-3 gives the whole variable domain DAGVTQSPTHLIKTRGQQVTLRCSPISGHKSVSWYQQVLGQGPQFIFQYYEKEERGRGNFPDRFSARQFPNYSSELNVNALLLGDSALYLCASSSGQGWMNTQYFGPGTRLTVL.

The rearrangement links TRBV10-3 to TRBJ1-2; possibly TRBD1 for D (6 bases). This CDR3 has 16 amino acids. CDR1 and CDR2 from the germline V gene are ENHRY and SYGVKD. V was cut by 6 bases and J by 8 bases, with 25 bases left in between. In DNA, the CDR3 is TGTGCCATCAGCCCCGGACAGAGTTCGGGCTGGATAGGCTACACCTTC. This encodes CAISPGQSSGWIGYTF.

This clone was seen a handful of times. This rearrangement joins TRBV7-9 to TRBJ1-1; D is undetermined. Germline CDR1 and CDR2: SEHNR and FQNEAQ (reference sequence). The CDR3 extends over 12 amino acids. With 0 bases removed from V and 11 bases from J, the gap between germline ends came to 10 bases. The CDR3 nucleotides are TGTGCCAGCAGCTTAGCGGGGAGAGGGGCTTTCTTT. Translation gives CASSLAGRGAFF.

The chain carries TRBV15 and TRBJ2-1, with 12 bases lining up with TRBD2. Trimming at V came to 3 bases and at J to 2 bases, leaving 5 bases not matched to a gene. The CDR3 spans 17 residues. In germline, CDR1 is LNHNV, CDR2 YYDKDF (reference sequence). CDR3 residues: CATSSRASGRAYNEQFF. The CDR3 region has the DNA TGTGCCACCAGCAGTCGGGCTAGCGGGAGGGCCTACAATGAGCAGTTCTTC.

The chain is built from TRBV9 and TRBJ2-7; the match to TRBD1 covers 9 bases. V was clipped by 4 bases and J by 6 bases; unmatched bases: 8. Per germline, CDR1 SGDLS and CDR2 YYNGEE. CDR3 length: 14 residues. The DNA of the CDR3 is TGTGCCAGCAGCCCTTGGACAGGGGAGGGCGAGCAGTACTTC. Amino acids: CASSPWTGEGEQYF. The full variable domain, with the rest looked up from reference TRBV9 and TRBJ2-7, is DSGVTQTPKHLITATGQRVTLRCSPRSGDLSVYWYQQSLDQGLQFLIQYYNGEERAKGNILERFSAQQFPDLHSELNLSSLELGDSALYFCASSPWTGEGEQYFGPGTRLTVT.

This chain joins TRBV19 and TRBJ2-7; 9 nucleotides line up with TRBD1. This CDR3 comprises 14 residues. V shed 5 bases and J 3 bases; nucleotides not matched to a gene: 5. The germline CDR1 and CDR2 sequences are LNHDA and SQIVND (reference sequence). CDR3 nucleotide sequence: TGTGCCAGTAGTGACAGGGGGTTTAGCTACGAGCAGTACTTC. The encoded protein is CASSDRGFSYEQYF.

The rearrangement joins TRBV27 to TRBJ1-5, with TRBD1 matching 10 bases. This CDR3 is built from 17 residues. Germline lookup yields CDR1 MNHEY and CDR2 SMNVEV (reference sequence). V lost 0 bases to trimming and J lost 7 bases; unmatched junction nucleotides: 9. This CDR3 is CASSLSLGGQGRQPQHF. CDR3 in DNA: TGTGCCAGCAGTTTATCGCTAGGGGGACAGGGGCGGCAGCCCCAGCATTTT.

The J gene is TRBJ2-7, the V gene TRBV27, with 8 nucleotides matching TRBD1. This CDR3 comprises 12 residues. Germline CDR1 reads MNHEY; CDR2 reads SMNVEV (reference sequence). V was clipped by 9 bases and J by 5 bases; unmatched bases: 6. Written as DNA, the CDR3 is TGTGCCAGTCGACAGGGGAAGGACGAGCAGTACTTC. This encodes CASRQGKDEQYF.

Only one count was recorded for this clone. The chain combines TRBV27 with TRBJ1-5; D gene uncertain. CDR3 length: 14 amino acids. Trimming took 2 bases from V and 4 from J, leaving 9 bases between them. Germline loops: CDR1 MNHEY, CDR2 SMNVEV (reference sequence). CDR3 DNA: TGTGCCAGCAGTTTAGGCAGGCCTAATCAGCCCCAGCATTTT. Its protein product is CASSLGRPNQPQHF.

The chain recombines TRBV11-2 with TRBJ2-7, with D perhaps matching TRBD2 (5 bases). Germline V lookup: CDR1 SGHAT, CDR2 FQNNGV. Trimming stripped 6 bases from V and 5 bases from J, with 17 bases between. The CDR3 loop spans 14 amino acids. Written as DNA, the CDR3 is TGTGCCAGCAGGACCTTACTTGGGAGCCACGAGCAGTACTTC. Translation: CASRTLLGSHEQYF.

Here the CDR3 DNA reads TGTGCCAGCAGCTTAGTCGGGACACTAAACACCGGGGAGCTGTTTTTT. Its translation: CASSLVGTLNTGELFF. V and J are TRBV7-2 and TRBJ2-2; weak D call: TRBD1 (6 bases). CDR1 is SGHTA, CDR2 FQGNSA, per germline. V was trimmed by 1 base and J by 2 bases, leaving 11 bases between them. This CDR3 has 16 amino acids.

This clone was seen a few times. The chain couples TRBV19 to TRBJ1-3; the match to TRBD1 covers 9 bases. The CDR3 contains 14 residues. Germline V gene lookup returns CDR1 LNHDA and CDR2 SQIVND (reference sequence). The ends lost 8 bases at V and 1 base at J; junction bases unmatched: 3. The CDR3 DNA follows: TGTGCCAGTCTACAGGGGGCATCTGGAAACACCATATATTTT. This codes for CASLQGASGNTIYF. The full variable domain, with the rest looked up from reference TRBV19 and TRBJ1-3, is DGGITQSPKYLFRKEGQNVTLSCEQNLNHDAMYWYRQDPGQGLRLIYYSQIVNDFQKGDIAEGYSVSREKKESFPLTVTSAQKNPTAFYLCASLQGASGNTIYFGEGSWLTVV.

J is TRBJ2-7 and V is TRBV2; 10 bases are shared with TRBD2. Per the germline V gene, CDR1 is SNHLY and CDR2 is FYNNEI. The V gene end was trimmed by 6 bases and the J gene end by 3 bases; junction bases not matched to a gene: 5. This CDR3 region has 14 residues. The CDR3 sequence is CASRGTSEVYEQYF. The CDR3 nucleotides read TGTGCCAGCAGGGGGACTAGCGAGGTCTACGAGCAGTACTTC.

The genes are TRBV6-5 and TRBJ2-3; D possibly corresponds to TRBD2 (5 bases). Germline values: CDR1 MNHEY, CDR2 SVGAGI. V shed 6 bases and J shed 2 bases, with 12 bases lying between them. The CDR3 consists of 14 residues. Here the CDR3 reads CASRLSGYTDTQYF. The CDR3 DNA is TGTGCCAGCAGACTAAGCGGATACACAGATACGCAGTATTTT.

The chain employs TRBV19 and TRBJ1-5; the match to TRBD1 covers 8 bases. This CDR3 is 14 amino acids long. The V segment lost 7 bases and the J segment 2 bases; nucleotides outside the gene matches: 4. Germline loops: CDR1 LNHDA, CDR2 SQIVND (reference sequence). DNA of the CDR3: TGTGCCAGTACCATGACAGGGGGCAATCAGCCCCAGCATTTT. Amino acids: CASTMTGGNQPQHF.

This sequence joins TRBV6-2 or TRBV6-3 and TRBJ1-1; D is perhaps TRBD1 (6 bases). V gave up 6 bases and J gave up 4 bases, with 18 bases separating them. Germline V CDR1 and CDR2: MNHEY, SVGEGT. The CDR3 totals 15 residues. CDR3 in amino acids: CASSPSTGLGTEAFF. Here the CDR3 DNA reads TGTGCCAGCAGCCCCTCCACAGGGTTGGGCACTGAAGCTTTCTTT.

The chain joins TRBV7-9 to TRBJ2-7; 15 bases align to TRBD2. This CDR3 comprises 18 residues. The junction had 12 bases not matched to a gene; V was cut back by 7 bases and J by 2 bases. Germline-derived CDR1 and CDR2 are SEHNR and FQNEAQ (reference sequence). The DNA for the CDR3 is TGTGCCAGCATCGGGCCCGGGACTAGCGGGAGGTTCACCTACGAGCAGTACTTC. The encoded protein is CASIGPGTSGRFTYEQYF. Looking up the rest from reference TRBV7-9 and TRBJ2-7 gives the full variable domain: DTGVSQNPRHKITKRGQNVTFRCDPISEHNRLYWYRQTLGQGPEFLTYFQNEAQLEKSRLLSDRFSAERPKGSFSTLEIQRTEQGDSAMYLCASIGPGTSGRFTYEQYFGPGTRLTVT.

The V and J genes are TRBV2 and TRBJ2-5; D is possibly TRBD1 (5 bases). CDR3 length: 15 residues. CDR1 and CDR2 (germline): SNHLY, FYNNEI. The germline V and J ends were trimmed by 5 bases and 2 bases, with 15 bases remaining between them. The CDR3: CASSRPNPGQETQYF. For the CDR3, the DNA is TGTGCCAGCAGTCGACCGAACCCAGGGCAAGAGACCCAGTACTTC. Using reference TRBV2 and TRBJ2-5 for the parts outside the CDR3, the full variable domain is EPEVTQTPSHQVTQMGQEVILRCVPISNHLYFYWYRQILGQKVEFLVSFYNNEISEKSEIFDDQFSVERPDGSNFTLKIRSTKLEDSAMYFCASSRPNPGQETQYFGPGTRLLVL.

The chain is built from TRBV18 and TRBJ1-2; 7 bases are shared with TRBD1. Germline V lookup: CDR1 KGHSH, CDR2 LQKENI. V shed 3 bases and J 6 bases; nucleotides not matched to a gene: 10. CDR3 size: 15 residues. The CDR3 nucleotides are TGTGCCAGCTCACCCCAGGGGGGTTGGCTTGATGGCTACACCTTC. As protein: CASSPQGGWLDGYTF. Filled out from reference TRBV18 and TRBJ1-2, the complete variable domain reads NAGVMQNPRHLVRRRGQEARLRCSPMKGHSHVYWYRQLPEEGLKFMVYLQKENIIDESGMPKERFSAEFPKEGPSILRIQQVVRGDSAAYFCASSPQGGWLDGYTFGSGTRLTVV.

The chain links TRBV6-2 or TRBV6-3 to TRBJ2-2; D not resolved. Near its end, the DNA agrees better with TRBJ1-3, so the J call may be wrong. The length of the CDR3 is 15 residues. Germline CDR1 reads MNHEY; CDR2 reads SVGEGT. CDR3 sequence: CASSYSGRSGNTIYF. The CDR3 coding sequence is TGTGCCAGCAGTTACTCGGGCCGCTCTGGAAACACCATATATTTT.

This clone appeared a single time. The rearrangement uses TRBV28 and TRBJ2-1; maybe TRBD2 (5 bases). Germline V gene lookup returns CDR1 MDHEN and CDR2 SYDVKM. The CDR3 extends over 15 amino acids. Trimming pared 5 bases from V and 8 bases from J, leaving 19 bases between. The CDR3 is CASSPKLGPTDEQFF. The DNA for the CDR3 is TGTGCCAGCAGTCCCAAACTAGGTCCAACGGATGAGCAGTTCTTC.

The chain is built from TRBV18 and TRBJ2-7; D remains unclear. V lost 4 bases to trimming and J lost 0 bases, with 10 bases between them. Germline lookup yields CDR1 KGHSH and CDR2 LQKENI. The CDR3 is made up of 14 amino acids. CDR3 sequence reads: CASSLGESSYEQYF. The DNA of the CDR3 is TGTGCCAGCTCACTGGGCGAAAGCTCCTACGAGCAGTACTTC.

The chain links TRBV2 to TRBJ1-2, with D perhaps matching TRBD1 (6 bases). Trimming took off 2 bases at V and 7 bases at J, with 14 bases between the two ends. This CDR3 contains 14 residues. Germline CDR1 is SNHLY and CDR2 is FYNNEI. The CDR3 loop reads CASSEWGGLGGYTF. In DNA, the CDR3 is TGTGCCAGCAGTGAATGGGGGGGGCTCGGTGGCTACACCTTC.

The chain has TRBV18 and TRBJ1-3; TRBD1 aligns across 7 bases. J was trimmed by 1 base and V by 5 bases; bases with no gene match: 5. Germline V CDR1 and CDR2: KGHSH, LQKENI. The CDR3 consists of 15 residues. The CDR3 sequence: CASSLQGHSGNTIYF. CDR3 bases: TGTGCCAGCTCATTACAGGGGCATTCTGGAAACACCATATATTTT. Full variable domain (remainder filled in from reference TRBV18 and TRBJ1-3): NAGVMQNPRHLVRRRGQEARLRCSPMKGHSHVYWYRQLPEEGLKFMVYLQKENIIDESGMPKERFSAEFPKEGPSILRIQQVVRGDSAAYFCASSLQGHSGNTIYFGEGSWLTVV.